This T cell receptor beta chain was captured in a study of blood T cell repertoires in COVID-19. Study background: Samples taken during acute and convalescent COVID-19 were collected in the United States, Italy and Spain. In each case, the material was cDNA or gDNA derived from T cells, B-cell-depleted T cells, or PBMCs.

During active infection, Seattle patients enrolled and were then monitored through disease. Authors' analysis steps: Amplification of reference gene primers was used by the study to estimate nucleated cell counts. The table came from immunoSEQ multiplex PCR; TCRdb's copy has only in-frame clones and leaves some out. That table supplies the V and J calls and clone size; D and trimming were determined from the DNA. Of about 160,000 clones listed, roughly 90% are singletons. Sequenced sample: peripheral blood. This TCR was sampled from a man under 40 with COVID-19, enrolled during active disease.

The CDR3 is CASSLVRPPGGETQYF. CDR3 DNA: TGTGCCAGCAGTTTAGTTCGGCCCCCCGGAGGAGAGACCCAGTACTTC. The chain couples TRBV28 to TRBJ2-5; TRBD2 is a possible D gene (5 bases). With 2 bases removed from V and 4 bases from J, the gap between germline ends came to 17 bases. The length of the CDR3 is 16 residues. Germline V gene lookup returns CDR1 MDHEN and CDR2 SYDVKM.